This TCR beta chain was captured in a study of T cell repertoires in cytomegalovirus infection. In the study overall: In public TCR beta signatures, there were indications of both CMV infection and matching HLA type. Whole-study findings and limits: CMV-specific TCR beta clonotypes restricted by HLA-C dominated the ex vivo response. Frequencies of public TCR beta families were cumulated, and this identified carriers of CMV plus the relevant HLA.

The J segment lost 2 bases and the V segment lost 11 bases, leaving 8 bases of the junction unmatched. The CDR3 consists of 14 residues. Germline CDR1 reads MNHNS; CDR2 reads SASEGT. Each CDR3 protein gets one entry after TCRdb re-called the reads with MiXCR. In the table there are about 360,000 distinct CDR3 sequences, 15% to 20% of which are singletons. This clonotype was picked up many times. As yet, its antigen is unknown. Sample: PBMCs. This TCR was recovered from a human donor in good health (CMV status not recorded). Some clones in this sample may be carry-over from other donors' samples. The chain employs TRBV6-1 and TRBJ1-3; 8 bases map to TRBD1. The CDR3 DNA sequence: TGTGCCGGGGGGACAGGATCAACTGGAAACACCATATATTTT. Amino acid sequence: CAGGTGSTGNTIYF.